These 19 T cell receptor beta chains were all obtained from the same sample, sequenced in a study of blood T cell repertoires in COVID-19. TCRdb's table, derived via immunoSEQ multiplex PCR, lists solely in-frame clones and lacks some. There are under 500,000 clones in the sample; 85% to 90% occur only once, and around 1.1% lies in the top ten. The sequenced sample was PBMCs or T cells enriched from blood (not recorded which). The receptors shown here come from a man aged 30 to 39 who had recovered from COVID-19.

The chain couples TRBV12-5 to TRBJ1-2; TRBD1 might be the D (5 bases). Trimming removed 3 bases from V and 6 bases from J, with 11 bases in between. The CDR3 length is 13 residues. CDR1 and CDR2 from the germline V gene are LGHNT and FRNRAP. This chain's CDR3 is CASGLDRSNGYTF. In nucleotides, the CDR3 is TGTGCTAGTGGTTTAGACAGAAGTAATGGCTACACCTTC.

The V and J genes are TRBV19 and TRBJ2-7; 7 bases line up with TRBD2. The CDR3 contains 15 residues. Per the germline V gene, CDR1 is LNHDA and CDR2 is SQIVND (reference sequence). J lost 1 base, V lost 3 bases, and 6 bases had no gene match. The CDR3 DNA sequence: TGTGCCAGTAGTATTTTTGCGGGAGAGTCCTACGAGCAGTACTTC. Protein sequence: CASSIFAGESYEQYF.

The chain carries TRBV5-4 and TRBJ1-2; TRBD1 agrees at 7 bases. V shed 10 bases, J shed 2 bases, and the junction held 8 bases outside the gene matches. The germline CDR1 and CDR2 sequences are SGHNT and YYREEE (reference sequence). CDR3 length equals 13 residues. CDR3 sequence: CAFRTGLNYGYTF. DNA of the CDR3: TGTGCCTTCAGGACAGGATTAAACTATGGCTACACCTTC.

This clone was recorded only once. This chain joins TRBV28 and TRBJ2-3; the D gene is possibly TRBD2 (5 bases). The CDR3 spans 16 residues. The V gene lost 7 bases and the J gene lost 3 bases, with 20 bases spanning the gap. The germline V gene encodes CDR1 MDHEN and CDR2 SYDVKM. The CDR3 DNA reads as TGTGCCAGCATCCAGGAGGATAAGGTATTGACAGATACGCAGTATTTT. This sequence encodes CASIQEDKVLTDTQYF.

The V and J genes are TRBV5-4 and TRBJ1-4, with 7 nucleotides matching TRBD1. V gave up 4 bases and J gave up 4 bases; unmatched junction bases: 1. This CDR3 region has 13 residues. Germline values: CDR1 SGHNT, CDR2 YYREEE (reference sequence). Written as DNA, the CDR3 is TGTGCCAGCAGCCGGGACAGTAATGAAAAACTGTTTTTT. The encoded protein is CASSRDSNEKLFF.

This clone was recorded once. The chain uses TRBV19 and TRBJ2-1; TRBD1 agrees at 7 bases. Germline V gene data show CDR1 as LNHDA and CDR2 as SQIVND (reference sequence). CDR3 length: 16 amino acids. With V trimmed by 4 bases and J by 4 bases, 10 bases remained unmatched. In DNA, the CDR3 is TGTGCCAGTAGTACCCCGGGACAGAAAAAATACAATGAGCAGTTCTTC. The encoded protein is CASSTPGQKKYNEQFF.

V and J are TRBV7-9 and TRBJ2-1; TRBD2 matches 15 bases. Unmatched junction bases numbered 5, after V lost 5 bases and J lost 6 bases. The CDR3 totals 16 residues. Germline V lookup: CDR1 SEHNR, CDR2 FQNEAQ (reference sequence). CDR3 bases: TGTGCCAGCAGCGGGGGGACTAGCGGGAGGTCCAATGAGCAGTTCTTC. Translating it yields CASSGGTSGRSNEQFF. Combining the CDR3 with reference TRBV7-9 and TRBJ2-1 gives the whole variable domain DTGVSQNPRHKITKRGQNVTFRCDPISEHNRLYWYRQTLGQGPEFLTYFQNEAQLEKSRLLSDRFSAERPKGSFSTLEIQRTEQGDSAMYLCASSGGTSGRSNEQFFGPGTRLTVL.

The genes are TRBV10-3 and TRBJ1-4, with 7 positions matching TRBD1. The ends lost 0 bases at V and 4 bases at J; junction bases unmatched: 2. CDR1 is ENHRY, CDR2 SYGVKD, per germline. This CDR3 is built from 15 residues. CDR3 nucleotide sequence: TGTGCCATCAGTGAGTCAGGGGGCGGTAATGAAAAACTGTTTTTT. Translation gives CAISESGGGNEKLFF.

This clone has only one observation. This chain uses TRBV28 with TRBJ1-2; TRBD1 agrees at 7 bases. CDR1 and CDR2 (germline): MDHEN, SYDVKM. The CDR3 consists of 12 residues. Losses at the gene ends were 5 bases for V and 8 bases for J; bases not matched to a gene: 5. The CDR3 DNA follows: TGTGCCAGCAGTGAACAGGGACAGGGCTACACCTTC. This sequence encodes CASSEQGQGYTF.

The rearrangement joins TRBV2 to TRBJ2-2; no clear D. The CDR3 spans 12 residues. Trimming removed 5 bases from V and 7 bases from J, with 8 bases in between. Germline values: CDR1 SNHLY, CDR2 FYNNEI. In DNA form, the CDR3 reads TGTGCCAGCAGTACTGATAACGGGGAGCTGTTTTTT. It codes for CASSTDNGELFF.

V usage is TRBV6-6 and J usage is TRBJ1-2, with TRBD1 matching over 8 bases. After removal of 7 bases from V and 0 bases from J, the junction contained 7 bases not matched to a gene. The CDR3 spans 15 residues. Germline V gene sequence: CDR1 MNHNY, CDR2 SVGAGI (reference sequence). The CDR3 spells CASKPNRGSNYGYTF. The CDR3, as DNA: TGTGCCAGCAAACCAAACAGGGGGTCTAACTATGGCTACACCTTC.

The genes are TRBV28 and TRBJ2-1; D unclear. This CDR3 comprises 15 residues. V was trimmed by 2 bases and J by 0 bases, leaving 8 bases between them. The V gene's germline CDR1 is MDHEN and CDR2 SYDVKM. CDR3 nucleotide sequence: TGTGCCAGCAGTTTAATAAGGAGCTCCTACAATGAGCAGTTCTTC. Translated, it gives CASSLIRSSYNEQFF.

J is TRBJ2-1 and V is TRBV6-5, with a tentative D call TRBD1 (5 bases). Per the germline V gene, CDR1 is MNHEY and CDR2 is SVGAGI. This CDR3 has 11 residues. V was shortened by 9 bases and J by 9 bases, with 12 bases between the two germline ends. CDR3 nucleotide sequence: TGTGCCAGACCCTCTGGGGCTGAGCAGTTCTTC. Protein product: CARPSGAEQFF.

The gene calls are TRBV5-1 and TRBJ1-1; D might be TRBD1 (6 bases). The CDR3 has 14 amino acids. Germline CDR1 and CDR2: SGHRS and YFSETQ. V dropped 3 bases and J dropped 1 base, with 10 bases sitting between them. The DNA for the CDR3 is TGCGCCAGCAGCTCGGGACACCCGAACACTGAAGCTTTCTTT. It encodes CASSSGHPNTEAFF.

The chain couples TRBV28 to TRBJ2-2, with 8 bases fitting TRBD1. CDR1 and CDR2 (germline): MDHEN, SYDVKM. This CDR3 spans 12 amino acids. The junction had 3 bases not matched to a gene; V was cut back by 8 bases and J by 7 bases. As DNA, the CDR3 is TGTGCCAGCCAGGGGGCGGTCGGGGAGCTGTTTTTT. Its protein product is CASQGAVGELFF. Based on the CDR3 plus reference TRBV28 and TRBJ2-2, the full variable domain is DVKVTQSSRYLVKRTGEKVFLECVQDMDHENMFWYRQDPGLGLRLIYFSYDVKMKEKGDIPEGYSVSREKKERFSLILESASTNQTSMYLCASQGAVGELFFGEGSRLTVL.

V usage is TRBV30 and J usage is TRBJ2-3, with TRBD2 matching 7 bases. The CDR3 spans 13 residues. Germline loops: CDR1 GTSNPN, CDR2 SVGIG (reference sequence). V lost 7 bases and J lost 2; bases outside the gene matches: 6. The CDR3 sequence: CASTGLNTDTQYF. As DNA, the CDR3 is TGTGCCTCGACGGGACTAAACACAGATACGCAGTATTTT.

The chain recombines TRBV30 with TRBJ1-6; 7 bases match TRBD1. The V gene's germline CDR1 is GTSNPN and CDR2 SVGIG (reference sequence). The CDR3 contains 15 residues. Losses at the gene ends were 2 bases for V and 5 bases for J; bases not matched to a gene: 6. The CDR3 spells CAWSPKDRDNSPLHF. As DNA, the CDR3 is TGTGCCTGGAGTCCCAAAGACAGGGATAATTCACCCCTCCACTTT.

The gene calls are TRBV5-1 and TRBJ1-2; tentative D call: TRBD1 (6 bases). CDR3 length: 13 amino acids. Trimming pared 0 bases from V and 7 bases from J, leaving 10 bases between. Germline V gene lookup returns CDR1 SGHRS and CDR2 YFSETQ. CDR3 in amino acids: CASSLGRDTGYTF. CDR3 bases: TGCGCCAGCAGCTTGGGCAGGGACACTGGCTACACCTTC.

The V gene is TRBV6-2 or TRBV6-3, the J gene TRBJ1-5; D call uncertain. This CDR3 is built from 12 residues. Germline CDR1 MNHEY, CDR2 SVGEGT. V was cut by 4 bases and J by 5 bases, with 6 bases left in between. The CDR3 region is CASSSSDQPQHF. In DNA form, the CDR3 reads TGTGCCAGCAGTTCGTCTGATCAGCCCCAGCATTTT.